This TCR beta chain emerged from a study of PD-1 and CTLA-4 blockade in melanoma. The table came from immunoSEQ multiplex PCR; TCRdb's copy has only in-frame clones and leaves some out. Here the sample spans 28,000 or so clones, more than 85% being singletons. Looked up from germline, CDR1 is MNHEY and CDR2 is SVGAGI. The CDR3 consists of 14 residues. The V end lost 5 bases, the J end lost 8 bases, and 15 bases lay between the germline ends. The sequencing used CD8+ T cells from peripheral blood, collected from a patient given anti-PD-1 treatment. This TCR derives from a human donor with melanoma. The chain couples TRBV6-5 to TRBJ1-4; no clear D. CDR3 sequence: CASSHDNKWEKLFF. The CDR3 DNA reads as TGTGCCAGCAGTCATGATAACAAATGGGAAAAACTGTTTTTT.